This paragraph covers one T cell receptor beta chain sequence. This receptor's antigen is unknown. Within one base of it there is no much larger clone, and no base qualities were kept. Using the deep immunoSEQ assay, multiplex PCR amplified TCR CDR3 regions from genomic DNA. Extracted genomic DNA from each cell subset was spread evenly across all wells of several immunoSEQ 96-well plates, with each plate serving as a replicate. For sorted subsets, each replicate PCR was loaded with roughly 0.2 ug genomic DNA, equivalent to approximately 27,000 T cell genomes. The purified libraries were quantified using a Qubit 3.0 fluorometer, sized with a Bioanalyzer 2100, and then quantified again using the KAPA Library Quantification kit. Every immunoSEQ 96-well plate was sequenced on a dedicated single-read 150-cycle Illumina NextSeq 550 flow cell. The authors' analysis ran thus. The immunoSEQ output contained only junctional sequences without quality scores, so filtering could not match that applied to full-length reads. To assign V/J genes and CDR3, sequences were annotated using PyIR, a Python wrapper for IgBLAST v1.9, with IMGT germline references. Reads with weak V/J assignments (E-value above 1e-6), missing CDR3, stop codons, out-of-frame junctions, or ambiguous translated residues were removed. V3J clonotypes were defined as sequences sharing an identical inferred V gene, J gene, and CDR3 amino acid sequence. The percentage overlap between two repertoires was calculated by dividing the number of shared unique clonotypes by the size of the smaller repertoire. RTK rarefaction, the Chao1 estimator, and Recon v2.1 estimates of unobserved clonotypes were used to assess repertoire richness. Generation probabilities were computed with OLGA for all TCRbeta clonotypes obtained by the gDNA method from four donors. The source is immuneACCESS, and TCRdb retained only in-frame sequences with V and J called. Part of the clones is not carried over; for the studies checked, unresolved V genes explain less than half of this, and the remainder is unexplained. The V and J calls and clone size are taken from that table; D and trimming were inferred from the DNA. This sample lists under 2,000,000 clones; just under 95% were detected once. Under 1.5% of the sample belongs to the ten largest clones.

For the CD8 naive samples, CD45RO-negative cells were positively selected for CCR7, yielding a CD45RA+CCR7+ population from which TemRA cells were excluded. Donors were healthy HIV-negative adults with no recently reported acute infections or vaccinations. Every donor was a Caucasian adult residing in Nashville, Tennessee, USA. After blood collection by leukapheresis, PBMCs were isolated using Ficoll-Histopaque density gradient centrifugation and then cryopreserved in the vapor phase of liquid nitrogen. Analytical flow cytometry was used to check the purity and quantity of each magnetically sorted T cell population. Genomic DNA was isolated from each sorted fraction and quantified by UV absorbance on a Nanodrop 2000c. The data originate from a study of shared clonotypes between healthy human individuals (dated by TCRdb to 2019 to 2021). Looking at the study overall: The cohort comprised a couple of women and three men aged 18 to 49 years. For each donor, CD4 naive and CD4 memory were each run on three plates, CD8 naive on two plates, and CD8 memory on one plate. Blood TCR repertoires of a handful of healthy adults were deeply sequenced to estimate repertoire size and the extent of clonotype sharing between individuals. To increase sequencing depth and limit assay-specific biases, different laboratories used diverse techniques to prepare libraries and sequence TCR repertoires. Leukapheresis yielded between about 0.85 and 9 billion PBMCs per donor.

What the work shows at the level of the full study, not this receptor alone: The small number of donors limited the genetic and exposure-history diversity represented. Higher generation probabilities were observed for clonotypes shared by all four sorted-subset donors than for non-shared clonotypes. When a few donors were compared, the shared fraction of clonotypes was about 5.4% for naive CD4, 3% to 4% for naive CD8, roughly 2.5% for memory CD4, and 0.4% for memory CD8. Naive subsets generally had larger estimated clonotype richness than memory subsets. Incomplete sequencing was indicated by rarefaction of sorted-subset datasets, despite the large sequencing depth. Sampling was restricted to blood, and TCR repertoires in tissue are likely to differ from TCR repertoires in blood. Pairwise subsampling led to the expectation that sequencing depth would affect the degree of clonotype sharing among donors.

Via the germline V gene (reference sequence), CDR1 is MNHEY and CDR2 SMNVEV. Its CDR3 holds 19 amino acids, cysteine through phenylalanine. CDR3 DNA is the only sequence kept; it has 57 bases, read in frame from the first base. The junction carries 20 bases between V and J, which are trimmed by 1 base and 4 bases respectively. The V and J segments used are TRBV27 and TRBJ1-6, with TRBD1 tentatively as D gene (5 bases match). The sequencing sample was made of naive CD8+ T cells sorted from blood. In light of the paper, this sample's cell subset or site label describes: CD45RA+CCR7+. This TCR came from a man aged 18 to 30 in good health. The DNA sequence follows: TGTGCCAGCAGTTTATATGGGGTCCTGACAGAAGAATATAATTCACCCCTCCACTTT. Its protein product is CASSLYGVLTEEYNSPLHF.